The 31 T cell receptor beta chains presented below share a single source sample, sequenced in a study of shared clonotypes between healthy human individuals. Method: immunoSEQ multiplex PCR; TCRdb's copy keeps in-frame clones and lacks some. Of around 2,000,000 clones listed, about 95% are singletons. Sequencing was done on a sample of naive CD4+ T cells sorted from blood. The subset was: CD45RA+ positively selected. These receptors all stem from a man aged 18 to 30 in good health.

The rearrangement joins TRBV2 to TRBJ2-2; D gene ambiguous. CDR3 length equals 15 residues. Germline V gives CDR1 SNHLY, CDR2 FYNNEI. V was pared by 6 bases and J by 1 base, with 12 bases between. The CDR3 DNA follows: TGTGCCAGCAGCCCTAGGGCGGAGAACACCGGGGAGCTGTTTTTT. Its protein product is CASSPRAENTGELFF.

This sequence joins TRBV18 and TRBJ2-7; D may match TRBD1 or TRBD2 (5 bases each). The CDR3 has 14 amino acids. Germline V gene lookup returns CDR1 KGHSH and CDR2 LQKENI. V lost 5 bases and J 2 bases, leaving 13 bases between the germline ends. The CDR3 sequence is CASSSIGTTYEQYF. The DNA of the CDR3 is TGTGCCAGCTCATCTATCGGGACGACCTACGAGCAGTACTTC.

V gene TRBV10-1 combines with J gene TRBJ2-3; 7 nucleotides agree with TRBD2. The CDR3 contains 12 residues. The V and J ends lost 2 bases and 10 bases, in that order; junction bases with no gene match: 3. The germline V gene encodes CDR1 WNHNN and CDR2 SYGVQD (reference sequence). As DNA, the CDR3 is TGCGCCAGCAGTGAGATTGGGAGGGCGCAGTATTTT. It codes for CASSEIGRAQYF.

V and J are TRBV10-3 and TRBJ2-3, with D possibly matching TRBD2 (6 bases). CDR3 length: 15 residues. Per germline, CDR1 ENHRY and CDR2 SYGVKD. Trimming pared 3 bases from V and 2 bases from J, leaving 12 bases between. The CDR3 coding sequence is TGTGCCATCAGTGAAAGAGCGGGCTACACAGATACGCAGTATTTT. Protein product: CAISERAGYTDTQYF.

The gene calls are TRBV5-1 and TRBJ2-3; D uncertain. This CDR3 contains 14 residues. V was pared by 0 bases and J by 4 bases, with 9 bases between. CDR1 and CDR2 from the germline V gene are SGHRS and YFSETQ. The CDR3 protein is CASSLGLGPDTQYF. The CDR3 DNA reads TGCGCCAGCAGCTTGGGTCTAGGACCAGATACGCAGTATTTT. Supplemented by reference TRBV5-1 and TRBJ2-3, the full variable domain reads KAGVTQTPRYLIKTRGQQVTLSCSPISGHRSVSWYQQTPGQGLQFLFEYFSETQRNKGNFPGRFSGRQFSNSRSEMNVSTLELGDSALYLCASSLGLGPDTQYFGPGTRLTVL.

Worth noting for this clone: Other DNA sequences in the sample encode the same CDR3. The chain links TRBV5-4 to TRBJ1-1; D possibly corresponds to TRBD1 (5 bases). Per germline, CDR1 SGHNT and CDR2 YYREEE (reference sequence). This CDR3 region has 14 residues. With 1 base removed from V and 8 bases from J, the gap between germline ends came to 15 bases. CDR3 in DNA: TGTGCCAGCAGCTTGTCAACAGGACGGACGGAAGCTTTCTTT. It is translated as CASSLSTGRTEAFF.

A word on this clone: Other DNA variants within this sample encode the same CDR3. The chain combines TRBV4-1 with TRBJ1-5; a weak D match, TRBD1 (5 bases). The V end was cut by 3 bases, the J end by 3 bases, with 6 bases between. Germline assignment: CDR1 MGHRA and CDR2 YSYEKL. CDR3 size: 13 residues. The CDR3 sequence is CASSQGPNQPQHF. In DNA form, the CDR3 reads TGCGCCAGCAGCCAGGGACCCAATCAGCCCCAGCATTTT.

This chain links TRBV6-1 with TRBJ1-6; 7 bases line up with TRBD1. After removal of 3 bases from V and 6 bases from J, the junction contained 2 bases not matched to a gene. The CDR3 is made up of 14 amino acids. CDR1 is MNHNS and CDR2 is SASEGT in the germline V gene. This chain's CDR3 is CASSDRGSNSPLHF. The CDR3 DNA follows: TGTGCCAGCAGTGACAGGGGGAGTAATTCACCCCTCCACTTT.

This clone turned up a few times. Other DNA sequences within the sample encode an identical CDR3. The V call is TRBV7-2, the J call TRBJ1-1; 7 bases line up with TRBD1. V was clipped by 6 bases and J by 0 bases; unmatched bases: 7. The CDR3 runs 15 residues. Germline CDR1 SGHTA, CDR2 FQGNSA. The CDR3 loop is CASRGGGQMNTEAFF. In DNA form, the CDR3 reads TGTGCCAGCAGGGGCGGGGGACAGATGAACACTGAAGCTTTCTTT.

The chain couples TRBV7-9 to TRBJ1-4; D not certain. V gave up 5 bases and J gave up 5 bases, with 15 bases separating them. The CDR3 spans 15 residues. Germline V gene data show CDR1 as SEHNR and CDR2 as FQNEAQ (reference sequence). In nucleotides, the CDR3 is TGTGCCAGCAGCGCTGCCTGGGGTTTAAATGAAAAACTGTTTTTT. Protein: CASSAAWGLNEKLFF.

The chain has TRBV5-1 and TRBJ2-2; 7 positions match TRBD1. V dropped 4 bases and J dropped 1; count of bases not matched to a gene: 4. Germline lookup yields CDR1 SGHRS and CDR2 YFSETQ. This CDR3 has 15 residues. The CDR3 bases are TGCGCCAGCAGCACCAGGACAGGGAACACCGGGGAGCTGTTTTTT. Its translation: CASSTRTGNTGELFF.

The chain recombines TRBV10-2 with TRBJ2-3, with D perhaps assigned TRBD1 or TRBD2 (6 bases each). The CDR3 runs 16 residues. Trimming removed 7 bases at V and 2 bases at J, with 19 bases between. The germline V gene encodes CDR1 WSHSY and CDR2 SAAADI. The CDR3 DNA sequence: TGCGCCAGCATTCCGGCACGGGGGCGGACCACAGATACGCAGTATTTT. Translation: CASIPARGRTTDTQYF.

J is TRBJ1-2 and V is TRBV7-2; D is undetermined. The CDR3 is 13 amino acids. Between the trimmed V and J ends, which lost 1 base and 7 bases, there was a span of 10 bases. CDR1 is SGHTA and CDR2 is FQGNSA in the germline V gene. CDR3 DNA sequence: TGTGCCAGCAGCTTAGGATCCGGTCCTGGCTACACCTTC. Its protein is CASSLGSGPGYTF.

J is TRBJ2-5 and V is TRBV5-6; 14 bases line up with TRBD2. Germline trimming cut 4 bases from V and 2 bases from J; bases unmatched to any gene: 4. The CDR3 contains 16 residues. In germline, CDR1 is SGHDT, CDR2 YYEEEE. This CDR3 reads CASSPGTSGGQETQYF. CDR3 DNA: TGTGCCAGCAGCCCCGGGACTAGCGGGGGACAAGAGACCCAGTACTTC. Drawing the rest from reference TRBV5-6 and TRBJ2-5, the complete variable domain is DAGVTQSPTHLIKTRGQQVTLRCSPKSGHDTVSWYQQALGQGPQFIFQYYEEEERQRGNFPDRFSGHQFPNYSSELNVNALLLGDSALYLCASSPGTSGGQETQYFGPGTRLLVL.

This rearrangement joins TRBV30 to TRBJ1-6; D possibly corresponds to TRBD1 (6 bases). Trimming removed 7 bases from V and 5 bases from J, with 12 bases in between. The CDR3 sequence is 13 residues long. CDR1 is GTSNPN, CDR2 SVGIG, per germline (reference sequence). This CDR3 is CALTGSNNSPLHF. CDR3 nucleotide sequence: TGTGCCTTGACAGGATCGAATAATTCACCCCTCCACTTT.

The genes are TRBV6-6 and TRBJ1-2; D perhaps matches TRBD1 (5 bases). V was trimmed by 7 bases and J by 0 bases, leaving 9 bases between them. Germline CDR1 and CDR2: MNHNY and SVGAGI (reference sequence). This CDR3 is built from 13 residues. The CDR3 DNA is TGTGCCAGCATAGCAGGGCCTAACTATGGCTACACCTTC. Its translation is CASIAGPNYGYTF.

This clone was recorded only once. The chain employs TRBV7-2 and TRBJ2-5; D uncertain. Germline assignment: CDR1 SGHTA and CDR2 FQGNSA. The CDR3 sequence is 18 residues long. V was shortened by 4 bases and J by 5 bases, with 26 bases between the two germline ends. CDR3 sequence (DNA): TGTGCCAGCAGCTCGCCCGGACCCTGGTCTGTCGGCGAGGAGACCCAGTACTTC. It encodes CASSSPGPWSVGEETQYF.

This clone was found once. The chain uses TRBV5-4 and TRBJ1-1, with TRBD1 as a possible D gene (5 bases). With 4 bases removed from V and 0 bases from J, the gap between germline ends came to 13 bases. Germline lookup yields CDR1 SGHNT and CDR2 YYREEE (reference sequence). The CDR3 contains 15 residues. The CDR3 is CASSTVRDLNTEAFF. Here the CDR3 DNA reads TGTGCCAGCAGCACCGTCAGGGACTTGAACACTGAAGCTTTCTTT.

This clone has only one observation. This chain joins TRBV2 and TRBJ1-3, with 8 bases aligning to TRBD1. The CDR3 length is 17 residues. Trimming removed 6 bases from V and 0 bases from J; junction bases left unmatched: 10. Germline-derived CDR1 and CDR2 are SNHLY and FYNNEI. The CDR3 DNA sequence: TGTGCCAGCAGCCGGACAGGGTCTGTTAGCTCTGGAAACACCATATATTTT. As protein: CASSRTGSVSSGNTIYF.

The chain carries TRBV11-2 and TRBJ2-1; the match to TRBD2 covers 10 bases. CDR3 length: 14 residues. CDR1 and CDR2 (germline): SGHAT, FQNNGV. The V and J ends lost 3 bases and 11 bases, in that order; junction bases with no gene match: 7. This CDR3 is CASSFILAGAQQFF. As DNA, the CDR3 is TGTGCCAGCAGCTTCATCCTAGCGGGGGCCCAGCAGTTCTTC.

V gene TRBV13 combines with J gene TRBJ2-1, with D unresolved. The CDR3 consists of 15 residues. V lost 3 bases and J 6 bases, leaving 15 bases between the germline ends. CDR1 is PRHDT and CDR2 is FYEKMQ in the germline V gene (reference sequence). In nucleotides, the CDR3 is TGTGCCAGCAGCTTGACTCCTAAGGTCTCCAATGAGCAGTTCTTC. Its translation: CASSLTPKVSNEQFF.

V usage is TRBV6-6 and J usage is TRBJ1-3, with 7 bases lining up with TRBD1. CDR1 MNHNY and CDR2 SVGAGI come from the germline V gene (reference sequence). V dropped 2 bases and J dropped 9; count of bases not matched to a gene: 4. This CDR3 comprises 13 residues. The CDR3 DNA reads TGTGCCAGCAGTTACGCGGACAGGAGCACCATATATTTT. As protein: CASSYADRSTIYF.

The J gene is TRBJ2-3, the V gene TRBV6-7; maybe TRBD1 (5 bases). TRBV6-7 qualifies as an ORF whose function is uncertain. The CDR3 loop spans 15 amino acids. The ends were cut back, 9 bases at V and 0 bases at J, with 16 bases in the middle. The CDR3 reads CARPNPAGSTDTQYF. The CDR3 region has the DNA TGTGCCAGACCCAATCCGGCAGGGAGCACAGATACGCAGTATTTT.

With regard to this clone: A junction boundary mismatches the germline segment, possibly from a read error. The V gene is TRBV15, the J gene TRBJ2-1, with 8 bases identical to TRBD1. Per germline, CDR1 LNHNV and CDR2 YYDKDF (reference sequence). The CDR3 is made up of 14 amino acids. The CDR3 here is CATSKDRGVSPPIF. The CDR3 DNA reads as TGTGCCACCAGCAAAGACAGGGGTGTATCCCCACCGATCTTC.

V usage is TRBV30 and J usage is TRBJ1-6; D remains unclear. This CDR3 has 16 amino acids. The germline V gene has CDR1 GTSNPN and CDR2 SVGIG (reference sequence). V lost 3 bases, J lost 7 bases, and 19 bases lay in between. The CDR3 loop is CAWRLQHFPGNSPLHF. The DNA of the CDR3 is TGTGCCTGGAGACTCCAACACTTCCCAGGCAATTCACCCCTCCACTTT.

The V call is TRBV18, the J call TRBJ1-1; D is unclear. Trimming cost V 0 bases and J 4 bases, with 15 bases left between them. This CDR3 comprises 16 residues. Germline CDR1 is KGHSH and CDR2 is LQKENI. DNA for the CDR3: TGTGCCAGCTCACCACCAAGGAGTGGGGATGGCACTGAAGCTTTCTTT. Translated: CASSPPRSGDGTEAFF.

The V and J genes are TRBV19 and TRBJ1-1; the D gene is possibly TRBD1 (6 bases). Trimming took off 5 bases at V and 5 bases at J, with 12 bases between the two ends. The CDR3 is 13 residues long. Germline V gives CDR1 LNHDA, CDR2 SQIVND (reference sequence). The CDR3: CASSLIQGTEAFF. The DNA for the CDR3 is TGTGCCAGTAGTTTAATACAGGGAACTGAAGCTTTCTTT.

Regarding this clone: Germline and junction disagree at one end, which may indicate a read error. The chain links TRBV7-7 to TRBJ2-1; the match to TRBD2 covers 7 bases. Germline CDR1 reads SSHAT; CDR2 reads FNYEAQ (reference sequence). This CDR3 has 15 amino acids. The CDR3 loop is CASSLGGGSTDEQFF. For the CDR3, the DNA is TGTGCTAGCAGCTTAGGAGGCGGGAGTACTGATGAGCAGTTCTTC.

As concerns this clone: An end of the junction differs from the germline gene, which may be a read error. The V call is TRBV7-7, the J call TRBJ2-5; TRBD1 matches at 9 bases. This CDR3 is built from 14 residues. Germline-derived CDR1 and CDR2 are SSHAT and FNYEAQ (reference sequence). The CDR3 loop reads CASSRTGEKETQYF. The DNA for the CDR3 is TGTGCTAGCAGCCGGACAGGGGAAAAAGAGACCCAGTACTTC.

The V call is TRBV6-5, the J call TRBJ1-3; D is perhaps TRBD1 (6 bases). The germline CDR1 and CDR2 sequences are MNHEY and SVGAGI. CDR3 length equals 16 residues. The ends were cut back, 2 bases at V and 0 bases at J, with 11 bases in the middle. The CDR3 sequence: CASSYRAGASGNTIYF. CDR3 in DNA: TGTGCCAGCAGTTACCGAGCAGGGGCCTCTGGAAACACCATATATTTT.

This clone has more than one count but fewer than ten. The chain recombines TRBV6-6 with TRBJ2-7; no reliable D call. V lost 2 bases and J lost 1, with 9 bases in between. The germline gives CDR1 MNHNY, CDR2 SVGAGI (reference sequence). This CDR3 has 14 amino acids. CDR3 sequence reads: CASSYGVGSYEQYF. For the CDR3, the DNA is TGTGCCAGCAGTTACGGGGTAGGGTCCTACGAGCAGTACTTC.